The 29 T cell receptor beta chains below come from one sample, sequenced in a study of T cell changes during pregnancy in multiple sclerosis. The protocol was immunoSEQ multiplex PCR, while the TCRdb copy is restricted to in-frame clones and leaves out a portion. Among 55,000 to 80,000 clones listed, over 85% were seen once. The specimen was CD8+ T cells from peripheral blood mononuclear cells, collected in the second trimester of pregnancy. The receptor set was obtained from a female donor with multiple sclerosis, enrolled in a pregnancy study.

The count of this clone is one. This sequence joins TRBV15 and TRBJ2-7; the match to TRBD2 covers 11 bases. Germline CDR1 LNHNV, CDR2 YYDKDF (reference sequence). The CDR3 covers 15 residues. Trimming took 4 bases from V and 4 from J; bases not matched to a gene: 6. The CDR3, as DNA: TGTGCCACCAGCATTACTAGCGGGAGAGGTTACGAGCAGTACTTC. Encoded protein: CATSITSGRGYEQYF.

In its sample, this clone was seen once. The chain recombines TRBV10-3 with TRBJ2-7; 7 bases are shared with TRBD2. The CDR3 sequence is 13 residues long. Trimming removed 6 bases from V and 7 bases from J; junction bases left unmatched: 9. Germline V gene lookup returns CDR1 ENHRY and CDR2 SYGVKD. The chain's CDR3 is CAIRLQREGEQYF. The CDR3, as DNA: TGTGCCATCAGACTGCAGCGGGAAGGTGAGCAGTACTTC.

The chain has TRBV11-2 and TRBJ1-2, with 10 nucleotides matching TRBD1. The ends lost 5 bases at V and 3 bases at J; junction bases unmatched: 12. This CDR3 spans 17 amino acids. Germline CDR1 and CDR2: SGHAT and FQNNGV. Written as DNA, the CDR3 is TGTGCCAGCAGCCCTTCCATGGGGACAGGGGAGGACTATGGCTACACCTTC. The encoded protein is CASSPSMGTGEDYGYTF.

This clone was picked up one time. This chain connects TRBV6-5 to TRBJ2-1; 7 bases are a match to TRBD1. V dropped 0 bases and J dropped 10; count of bases not matched to a gene: 12. Germline values: CDR1 MNHEY, CDR2 SVGAGI. The CDR3 length is 16 residues. CDR3 bases: TGTGCCAGCAGTTACTCGTTGGGGACAGCAGCTGTAGAGCAGTTCTTC. Translated: CASSYSLGTAAVEQFF.

This rearrangement joins TRBV5-5 to TRBJ1-1, with D unclear. From germline, CDR1 is SGHKS and CDR2 YYEKEE (reference sequence). V lost 6 bases to trimming and J lost 5 bases, with 8 bases between them. CDR3 size: 11 residues. CDR3 in amino acids: CASNRRTEAFF. The DNA of the CDR3 is TGTGCCAGCAATCGGCGGACTGAAGCTTTCTTT. Looking up the rest from reference TRBV5-5 and TRBJ1-1 gives the full variable domain: DAGVTQSPTHLIKTRGQQVTLRCSPISGHKSVSWYQQVLGQGPQFIFQYYEKEERGRGNFPDRFSARQFPNYSSELNVNALLLGDSALYLCASNRRTEAFFGQGTRLTVV.

The chain uses TRBV7-9 and TRBJ1-5; 7 positions match TRBD1. The CDR3 length is 14 residues. V was pared by 4 bases and J by 8 bases, with 8 bases of the junction left unmatched. Germline CDR1 and CDR2: SEHNR and FQNEAQ (reference sequence). CDR3 DNA: TGTGCCAGCAGCTCGACAGGGTCCCTCGAGCCCCAGCATTTT. It translates to CASSSTGSLEPQHF.

The V call is TRBV25-1, the J call TRBJ2-3; TRBD1 aligns across 10 bases. The CDR3 totals 15 residues. V lost 6 bases to trimming and J lost 6 bases; unmatched junction nucleotides: 9. Germline lookup yields CDR1 MGHDK and CDR2 SYGVNS. CDR3 coding DNA: TGTGCCAGCAGCCCCGGGACAGGGGATTCCGATACGCAGTATTTT. Protein: CASSPGTGDSDTQYF.

This rearrangement joins TRBV6-4 to TRBJ2-3; 8 bases agree with TRBD2. CDR1 and CDR2 (germline): MRHNA, SNTAGT. V gave up 4 bases and J gave up 1 base; unmatched junction bases: 1. This CDR3 has 14 residues. This chain's CDR3 is CASSGAGGTDTQYF. Written as DNA, the CDR3 is TGTGCCAGCAGTGGAGCGGGGGGCACAGATACGCAGTATTTT.

This clone was counted a single time. The chain carries TRBV11-2 and TRBJ2-7; no clear D. With 7 bases removed from V and 0 bases from J, the gap between germline ends came to 7 bases. Germline V CDR1 and CDR2: SGHAT, FQNNGV. The CDR3 extends over 12 amino acids. The CDR3: CASTSLSYEQYF. CDR3 sequence (DNA): TGTGCCAGCACCTCACTCTCCTACGAGCAGTACTTC.

The rearrangement joins TRBV29-1 to TRBJ2-2; D possibly corresponds to TRBD2 (5 bases). Germline values: CDR1 SQVTM, CDR2 ANQGSEA. The CDR3 covers 14 residues. V lost 4 bases, J lost 4 bases, and 13 bases lay in between. The CDR3 DNA is TGCAGCGTTGCCTCGGTCGGGATCACCGGGGAGCTGTTTTTT. It is translated as CSVASVGITGELFF.

The chain has TRBV4-1 and TRBJ2-7, with a weak D call TRBD2 (6 bases). This CDR3 comprises 14 residues. Looked up from germline, CDR1 is MGHRA and CDR2 is YSYEKL. The germline V and J ends were trimmed by 0 bases and 9 bases, with 15 bases remaining between them. CDR3 residues: CASSQDGGYLGQYF. The CDR3 nucleotides are TGCGCCAGCAGCCAAGATGGGGGGTATCTAGGGCAGTACTTC.

The chain carries TRBV13 and TRBJ2-7; 8 bases agree with TRBD1. The CDR3 is 12 amino acids. Per germline, CDR1 PRHDT and CDR2 FYEKMQ (reference sequence). V dropped 5 bases and J dropped 7; count of bases not matched to a gene: 4. CDR3 loop: CASSLRDREQYF. In DNA form, the CDR3 reads TGTGCCAGCAGCCTCCGGGACAGGGAGCAGTACTTC.

The chain recombines TRBV19 with TRBJ2-2; D is possibly TRBD2 (7 bases). Trimming stripped 3 bases from V and 4 bases from J, with 12 bases between. CDR3 length: 15 residues. Per the germline V gene, CDR1 is LNHDA and CDR2 is SQIVND (reference sequence). CDR3 region: CASSIVGGLTGELFF. CDR3 DNA: TGTGCCAGTAGTATCGTGGGGGGGCTCACCGGGGAGCTGTTTTTT.

This clone has just a few counts. The rearrangement uses TRBV6-4 and TRBJ2-3; 9 bases align to TRBD2. There are 14 residues in the CDR3. Trimming cost V 4 bases and J 4 bases; bases outside gene matches: 3. Germline V gene data show CDR1 as MRHNA and CDR2 as SNTAGT. The CDR3 coding sequence is TGTGCCAGCAGTGTTGCGGGAGGGTCAGATACGCAGTATTTT. This sequence encodes CASSVAGGSDTQYF.

The chain couples TRBV2 to TRBJ2-7; 12 nucleotides match TRBD2. In germline, CDR1 is SNHLY, CDR2 FYNNEI. Losses at the gene ends were 6 bases for V and 3 bases for J; bases not matched to a gene: 9. This CDR3 has 16 amino acids. The CDR3 spells CASSQLAGGRFYEQYF. Here the CDR3 DNA reads TGTGCCAGCAGCCAACTAGCGGGAGGCCGGTTCTACGAGCAGTACTTC.

The chain links TRBV5-4 to TRBJ2-5; TRBD1 agrees at 7 bases. Germline loops: CDR1 SGHNT, CDR2 YYREEE (reference sequence). The CDR3 extends over 15 amino acids. The junction had 7 bases not matched to a gene; V was cut back by 0 bases and J by 5 bases. The CDR3 bases are TGTGCCAGCAGCTTGGCTAGGGGGCCGGGGGAGACCCAGTACTTC. Amino acid sequence: CASSLARGPGETQYF. Drawing the rest from reference TRBV5-4 and TRBJ2-5, the complete variable domain is ETGVTQSPTHLIKTRGQQVTLRCSSQSGHNTVSWYQQALGQGPQFIFQYYREEENGRGNFPPRFSGLQFPNYSSELNVNALELDDSALYLCASSLARGPGETQYFGPGTRLLVL.

CDR3 in DNA: TGTGCCAGCTCACTCCCTAGCTCCTACGAGCAGTACTTC. It codes for CASSLPSSYEQYF. The gene calls are TRBV18 and TRBJ2-7; the D is unclear. V dropped 4 bases and J dropped 0 bases, with 7 bases sitting between them. The CDR3 sequence is 13 residues long. Germline V gene sequence: CDR1 KGHSH, CDR2 LQKENI.

The chain is built from TRBV19 and TRBJ1-1, with D possibly matching TRBD1 (5 bases). The CDR3 sequence is 13 residues long. The germline V and J ends were trimmed by 11 bases and 2 bases, with 15 bases remaining between them. CDR1 and CDR2 from the germline V gene are LNHDA and SQIVND (reference sequence). CDR3: CAVQTGGNTEAFF. CDR3 DNA: TGTGCCGTCCAGACCGGGGGAAACACTGAAGCTTTCTTT.

The rearrangement uses TRBV2 and TRBJ2-7; a weak D match, TRBD1 (6 bases). Per the germline V gene, CDR1 is SNHLY and CDR2 is FYNNEI. The CDR3 runs to 14 residues. Trimming left V 7 bases short and J 2 bases short, with 15 bases between. The chain's CDR3 is CASTTGTRAYEQYF. The CDR3 DNA follows: TGTGCCAGCACAACAGGGACGAGGGCCTACGAGCAGTACTTC.

The table lists this clone with a count of one. The V call is TRBV7-9, the J call TRBJ1-1; the match to TRBD1 covers 11 bases. This CDR3 region has 15 residues. The V and J ends lost 3 bases and 7 bases, in that order; junction bases with no gene match: 7. From germline, CDR1 is SEHNR and CDR2 FQNEAQ (reference sequence). Here the CDR3 reads CASSFPGQGEVEAFF. CDR3 coding DNA: TGTGCCAGCAGCTTCCCGGGACAGGGGGAAGTTGAAGCTTTCTTT. Together with reference TRBV7-9 and TRBJ1-1, the CDR3 gives the full variable domain: DTGVSQNPRHKITKRGQNVTFRCDPISEHNRLYWYRQTLGQGPEFLTYFQNEAQLEKSRLLSDRFSAERPKGSFSTLEIQRTEQGDSAMYLCASSFPGQGEVEAFFGQGTRLTVV.

The J gene is TRBJ2-3, the V gene TRBV2; 9 bases map to TRBD2. V shed 4 bases and J 1 base; nucleotides not matched to a gene: 3. This CDR3 is 15 amino acids long. Germline CDR1 SNHLY, CDR2 FYNNEI. The CDR3 nucleotides are TGTGCCAGCAGTGCAGCGGGAGGTGGCACAGATACGCAGTATTTT. It translates to CASSAAGGGTDTQYF. Filled out from reference TRBV2 and TRBJ2-3, the complete variable domain reads EPEVTQTPSHQVTQMGQEVILRCVPISNHLYFYWYRQILGQKVEFLVSFYNNEISEKSEIFDDQFSVERPDGSNFTLKIRSTKLEDSAMYFCASSAAGGGTDTQYFGPGTRLTVL.

The CDR3 protein is CASRSVVSDRGDGYTF. CDR3 sequence (DNA): TGTGCCAGCAGGTCTGTCGTTTCAGACCGGGGTGATGGCTACACCTTC. The chain employs TRBV5-6 and TRBJ1-2; no definite D call. V gave up 5 bases and J gave up 6 bases, with 23 bases separating them. Looked up from germline, CDR1 is SGHDT and CDR2 is YYEEEE. The CDR3 loop spans 16 amino acids.

In DNA form, the CDR3 reads TGTGCCAGCAGCCTGGGGGCAGGGCAGCGGCCCCAGCATTTT. Protein: CASSLGAGQRPQHF. The genes are TRBV11-2 and TRBJ1-5; D is possibly TRBD1 (6 bases). V was trimmed by 5 bases and J by 9 bases, leaving 17 bases between them. The length of the CDR3 is 14 residues. Germline CDR1 reads SGHAT; CDR2 reads FQNNGV.

The rearrangement uses TRBV6-5 and TRBJ2-7, with TRBD1 matching 9 bases. This CDR3 spans 15 amino acids. Unmatched junction bases numbered 13, after V lost 6 bases and J lost 7 bases. Germline lookup yields CDR1 MNHEY and CDR2 SVGAGI. DNA for the CDR3: TGTGCCAGCAGCTCCCCGACCGGGACAGGGCCTGAGCAGTACTTC. Encoded protein: CASSSPTGTGPEQYF.

This clone was recorded once. The chain uses TRBV27 and TRBJ2-7, with D maybe TRBD2 (6 bases). Trimming stripped 10 bases from V and 0 bases from J, with 13 bases between. CDR1 MNHEY and CDR2 SMNVEV come from the germline V gene (reference sequence). The CDR3 runs to 13 residues. CDR3 sequence: CATTPSDSYEQYF. In DNA, the CDR3 is TGTGCCACCACGCCTAGCGACTCCTACGAGCAGTACTTC.

J is TRBJ2-1 and V is TRBV5-1; D unresolved. This CDR3 region has 13 residues. Trimming stripped 0 bases from V and 4 bases from J, with 5 bases between. The germline V gene has CDR1 SGHRS and CDR2 YFSETQ. The CDR3 nucleotides read TGCGCCAGCAGCTTGGAACTGTACAATGAGCAGTTCTTC. It encodes CASSLELYNEQFF.

The chain joins TRBV27 to TRBJ1-2; 8 bases line up with TRBD1. Trimming removed 2 bases from V and 6 bases from J; junction bases left unmatched: 5. This CDR3 region has 14 residues. Germline CDR1 reads MNHEY; CDR2 reads SMNVEV (reference sequence). CDR3 amino acids: CASSLRGQGNGYTF. CDR3 nucleotides: TGTGCCAGCAGTTTACGAGGACAGGGAAATGGCTACACCTTC.

V is TRBV4-3 and J is TRBJ1-5; D is ambiguous. Trimming removed 0 bases at V and 4 bases at J, with 7 bases between. Germline CDR1 LGHNA, CDR2 YSLEER. The CDR3 sequence is 14 residues long. CDR3 in amino acids: CASSQDSGNQPQHF. The CDR3, as DNA: TGCGCCAGCAGCCAAGATTCAGGAAATCAGCCCCAGCATTTT.

This clone appeared a single time. The chain links TRBV30 to TRBJ1-2; 8 positions agree with TRBD1. From germline, CDR1 is GTSNPN and CDR2 SVGIG (reference sequence). Trimming cost V 3 bases and J 4 bases; bases outside gene matches: 10. The CDR3 consists of 15 residues. For the CDR3, the DNA is TGTGCCTGGAGGTTGTCAGGGGGCGCTGGCTATGGCTACACCTTC. It codes for CAWRLSGGAGYGYTF.